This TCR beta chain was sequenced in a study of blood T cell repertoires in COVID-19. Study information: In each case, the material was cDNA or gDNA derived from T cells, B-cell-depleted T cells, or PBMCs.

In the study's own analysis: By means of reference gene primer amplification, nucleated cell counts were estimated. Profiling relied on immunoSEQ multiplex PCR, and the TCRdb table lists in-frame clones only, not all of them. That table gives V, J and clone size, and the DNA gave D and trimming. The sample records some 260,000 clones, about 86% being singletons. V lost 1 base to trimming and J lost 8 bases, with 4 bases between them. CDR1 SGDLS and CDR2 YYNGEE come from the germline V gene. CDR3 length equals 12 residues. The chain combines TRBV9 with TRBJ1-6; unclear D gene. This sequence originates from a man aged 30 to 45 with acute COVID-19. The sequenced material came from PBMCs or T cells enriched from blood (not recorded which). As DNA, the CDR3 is TGTGCCAGCAGCGTAATCGATTCACCCCTCCACTTT. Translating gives CASSVIDSPLHF.